A single sample gave rise to the 3 T cell receptor beta chains below, sequenced in a study of blood T cell repertoires in COVID-19. Repertoires were generated with immunoSEQ multiplex PCR, while TCRdb's copy carries only in-frame clones and drops some. This sample has around 130,000 clones; roughly four fifths occur once, and the top ten carry roughly 13%. Source material: peripheral blood. The receptors shown here come from a human donor in a cohort sampled during active COVID-19.

This chain links TRBV7-8 with TRBJ2-1; the D gene is possibly TRBD2 (5 bases). CDR3 size: 16 residues. Germline-derived CDR1 and CDR2 are SGHVS and FQNEAQ. Trimming removed 2 bases at V and 4 bases at J, with 15 bases between. CDR3 coding DNA: TGTGCCAGCAGCTTATACGAGCGGCGGATATACAATGAGCAGTTCTTC. This translates into CASSLYERRIYNEQFF.

The chain is built from TRBV19 and TRBJ1-2, with D unresolved. Germline lookup yields CDR1 LNHDA and CDR2 SQIVND (reference sequence). The ends were cut back, 6 bases at V and 7 bases at J, with 6 bases in the middle. CDR3 length equals 10 residues. CDR3 residues: CASRSSGYTF. The DNA for the CDR3 is TGTGCCAGTAGGAGTTCTGGCTACACCTTC.

The chain carries TRBV5-4 and TRBJ2-7; possible D gene TRBD2, 6 bases. Germline V CDR1 and CDR2: SGHNT, YYREEE (reference sequence). This CDR3 contains 15 residues. V gave up 3 bases and J gave up 0 bases, with 13 bases separating them. CDR3 DNA sequence: TGTGCCAGCAGCTGGACTACTCCTAGCTCCTACGAGCAGTACTTC. Residues: CASSWTTPSSYEQYF.